The source of this T cell receptor beta chain is a study of regulatory T cells in long-lasting Graves disease. According to the study, TCR beta libraries were built with iRepertoire HTBI primers and CDR3-region Arm-PCR. TCRdb reanalysed the multiplex PCR reads using MiXCR and keeps one entry per CDR3 protein. The sample lists approximately 350,000 distinct CDR3 sequences; about 10% were seen once. The germline V and J ends were trimmed by 2 bases and 5 bases, with 9 bases remaining between them. The V gene's germline CDR1 is MNHEY and CDR2 SVGEGT. There are 14 residues in the CDR3. As to time point: newly diagnosed GD, antithyroid drugs for less than 3 months. The authors made the TCR library using RNA they extracted from PBMCs. These data were also reused for a study on T cells in Graves' hyperthyroidism and ophthalmopathy.

The source was peripheral blood mononuclear cells (PBMCs), collected at new diagnosis, from a patient treated with antithyroid drugs. The sequence was collected from a woman between 18 and 29 years old with Graves disease. This chain links TRBV6-2 or TRBV6-3 with TRBJ1-4; D unresolved. This CDR3 is CASSYPRHNEKLFF. The CDR3 coding sequence is TGTGCCAGCAGTTACCCGCGACACAATGAAAAACTGTTTTTT.